The rows below give T cell receptor beta chains drawn from one sample of a study of cytomegalovirus exposure and HLA in healthy donors. Only in-frame clones appear in the TCRdb table, and some are missing; sequencing was by immunoSEQ multiplex PCR. The profile shows approximately 190,000 clones, over 75% of them singletons. The specimen was PBMCs. These receptors came from a man over 45 in good health and CMV-seronegative. CDR3s include the opening cysteine and the closing phenylalanine or tryptophan. The order of the fields is clone size, V gene, D gene, J gene, CDR3 protein, CDR3 DNA. The D gene is left open where the match is weak. A clone size is listed for some rows: how often the clone was seen (once, few, many), or a class if it is expanded.

-	TRBV7-9	TRBD2	TRBJ2-7	CASSISASGGEYEQYF	TGTGCCAGCAGCATATCCGCTAGCGGGGGGGAGTACGAGCAGTACTTC
-	TRBV27	-	TRBJ1-6	CASSFTDENSPLHF	TGTGCCAGCAGTTTCACTGATGAGAATTCACCCCTCCACTTT
once	TRBV10-3	-	TRBJ1-1	CAISSAGRGTEAFF	TGTGCCATCAGTAGCGCGGGGAGGGGGACTGAAGCTTTCTTT
-	TRBV6-6	-	TRBJ1-6	CASSYLTQGLGSPLHF	TGTGCCAGCAGTTACCTCACACAGGGATTAGGTTCACCCCTCCACTTT
-	TRBV7-9	TRBD2	TRBJ2-5	CASSLGGGGHQETQYF	TGTGCCAGCAGCTTAGGTGGCGGGGGACACCAAGAGACCCAGTACTTC
-	TRBV10-3	-	TRBJ1-1	CAIRGTNLRDTEAFF	TGTGCCATCAGAGGGACTAACTTACGGGACACTGAAGCTTTCTTT
few	TRBV6-1	-	TRBJ1-1	CASSELGRKNTEAFF	TGTGCCAGCAGTGAATTGGGGAGAAAGAACACTGAAGCTTTCTTT
-	TRBV2	TRBD1	TRBJ2-7	CAVGQGGEQYF	TGTGCCGTAGGACAGGGTGGCGAGCAGTACTTC
-	TRBV13	TRBD2	TRBJ2-5	CASSSSRGVQETQYF	TGTGCCAGCAGCTCCTCGCGGGGGGTACAAGAGACCCAGTACTTC
-	TRBV2	-	TRBJ1-5	CASRRQLSNQPQHF	TGTGCCAGCAGGCGACAGTTAAGCAATCAGCCCCAGCATTTT
few	TRBV5-1	-	TRBJ2-2	CASSLRGTNTGELFF	TGCGCCAGCAGCTTGAGGGGAACGAACACCGGGGAGCTGTTTTTT
-	TRBV19	TRBD2	TRBJ2-3	CASSIAPSGGPGDTQYF	TGTGCCAGTAGTATAGCCCCTAGCGGGGGGCCTGGAGATACGCAGTATTTT